The clone carrying this TCR beta chain occurred once. Its antigen is unknown. Sequencing was performed with immunoSEQ multiplex PCR; in TCRdb, only in-frame clones are kept and a portion is missing. The sample lists under 65,000 clones, just over 85% seen once, with 1.1% to 1.5% in the top ten. This specimen belongs to a study of CD4 T cells in relation to SARS-CoV-2 and coronaviruses. The study, taken as a whole, reports: Compared with monoreactive clones, crossreactive clones showed significantly weaker SARS-CoV-2 expansion.

There are 16 residues in the CDR3. The germline gives CDR1 MDHEN, CDR2 SYDVKM. The V and J ends lost 1 base and 7 bases, in that order; junction bases with no gene match: 7. The unexposed donors gave CD4+ T cells in about 2011-2019, prior to COVID-19. The chain recombines TRBV28 with TRBJ1-5, with 10 bases identical to TRBD1. The source material was memory CD4+ T cells from PBMCs. The source of this sequence is a human donor in good health. The CDR3 DNA sequence: TGTGCCAGCAGTTTATCGGGGACAGGGGTAGTGCAGCCCCAGCATTTT. This codes for CASSLSGTGVVQPQHF.